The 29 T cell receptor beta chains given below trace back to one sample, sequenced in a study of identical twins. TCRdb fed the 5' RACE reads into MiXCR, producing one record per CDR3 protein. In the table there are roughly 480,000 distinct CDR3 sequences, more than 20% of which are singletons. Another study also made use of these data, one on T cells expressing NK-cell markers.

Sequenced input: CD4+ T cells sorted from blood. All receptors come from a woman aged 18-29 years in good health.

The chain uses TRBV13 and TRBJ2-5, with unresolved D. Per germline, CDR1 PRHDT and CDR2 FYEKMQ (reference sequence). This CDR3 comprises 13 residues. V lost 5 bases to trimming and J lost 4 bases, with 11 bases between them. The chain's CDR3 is CASSLRIGETQYF. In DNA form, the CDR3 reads TGTGCCAGCAGCCTTCGTATCGGAGAGACCCAGTACTTC. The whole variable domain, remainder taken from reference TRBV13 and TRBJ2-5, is AAGVIQSPRHLIKEKRETATLKCYPIPRHDTVYWYQQGPGQDPQFLISFYEKMQSDKGSIPDRFSAQQFSDYHSELNMSSLELGDSALYFCASSLRIGETQYFGPGTRLLVL.

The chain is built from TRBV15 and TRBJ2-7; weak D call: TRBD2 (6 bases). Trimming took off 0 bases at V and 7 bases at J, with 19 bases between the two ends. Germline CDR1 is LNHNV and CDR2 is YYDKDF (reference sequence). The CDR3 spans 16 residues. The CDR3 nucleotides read TGTGCCACCAGCAGAGATACGGGGGTATATGCGGGTGAGCAGTACTTC. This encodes CATSRDTGVYAGEQYF.

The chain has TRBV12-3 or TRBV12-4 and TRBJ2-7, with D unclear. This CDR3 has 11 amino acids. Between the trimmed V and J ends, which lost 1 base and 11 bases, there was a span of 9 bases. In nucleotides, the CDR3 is TGTGCCAGCAGTTTAGGGGCCTTTGAGTACTTC. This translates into CASSLGAFEYF.

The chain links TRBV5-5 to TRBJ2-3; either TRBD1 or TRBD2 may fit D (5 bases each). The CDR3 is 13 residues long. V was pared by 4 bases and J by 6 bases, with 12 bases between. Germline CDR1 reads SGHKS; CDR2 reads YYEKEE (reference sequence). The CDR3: CASSGTPPDTQYF. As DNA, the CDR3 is TGTGCCAGCAGCGGGACGCCTCCGGATACGCAGTATTTT. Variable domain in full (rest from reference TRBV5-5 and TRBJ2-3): DAGVTQSPTHLIKTRGQQVTLRCSPISGHKSVSWYQQVLGQGPQFIFQYYEKEERGRGNFPDRFSARQFPNYSSELNVNALLLGDSALYLCASSGTPPDTQYFGPGTRLTVL.

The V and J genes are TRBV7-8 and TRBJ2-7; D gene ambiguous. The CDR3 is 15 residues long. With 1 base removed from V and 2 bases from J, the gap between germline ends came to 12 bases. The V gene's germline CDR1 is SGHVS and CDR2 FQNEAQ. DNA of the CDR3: TGTGCCAGCAGCTTAGTTTTTGAAGGTACCTACGAGCAGTACTTC. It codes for CASSLVFEGTYEQYF.

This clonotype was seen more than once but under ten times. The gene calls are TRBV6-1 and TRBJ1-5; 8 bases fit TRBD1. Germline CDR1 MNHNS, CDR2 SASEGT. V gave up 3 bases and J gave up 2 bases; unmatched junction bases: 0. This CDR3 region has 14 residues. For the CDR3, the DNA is TGTGCCAGCAGTGAGGGACAGGGCAATCAGCCCCAGCATTTT. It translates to CASSEGQGNQPQHF.

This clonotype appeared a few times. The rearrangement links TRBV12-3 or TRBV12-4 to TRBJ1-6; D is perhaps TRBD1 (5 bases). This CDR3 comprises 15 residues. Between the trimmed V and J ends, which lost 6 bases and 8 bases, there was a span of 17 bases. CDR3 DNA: TGTGCCAGCAGGGGGCGTGCGGGACGGGATTCACCCCTCCACTTT. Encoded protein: CASRGRAGRDSPLHF.

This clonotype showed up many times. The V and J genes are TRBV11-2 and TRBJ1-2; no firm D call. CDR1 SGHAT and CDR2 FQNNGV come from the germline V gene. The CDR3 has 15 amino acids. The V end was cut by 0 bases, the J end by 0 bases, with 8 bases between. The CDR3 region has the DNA TGTGCCAGCAGCTTAGAAAGGTCAACTAACTATGGCTACACCTTC. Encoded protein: CASSLERSTNYGYTF.

CDR3 amino acids: CASSRPPEQYF. CDR3 coding DNA: TGTGCCAGCAGTAGACCTCCCGAGCAGTACTTC. V gene TRBV6-5 combines with J gene TRBJ2-7; D unclear. The germline V and J ends were trimmed by 5 bases and 6 bases, with 8 bases remaining between them. This CDR3 contains 11 residues. CDR1 and CDR2 from the germline V gene are MNHEY and SVGAGI.

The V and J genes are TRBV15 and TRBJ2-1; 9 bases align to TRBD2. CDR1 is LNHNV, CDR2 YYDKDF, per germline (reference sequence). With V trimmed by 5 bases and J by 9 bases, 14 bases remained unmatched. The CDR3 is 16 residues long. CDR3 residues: CATSPRVAGGPGEQFF. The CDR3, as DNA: TGTGCCACCAGCCCACGGGTGGCGGGAGGGCCCGGTGAGCAGTTCTTC.

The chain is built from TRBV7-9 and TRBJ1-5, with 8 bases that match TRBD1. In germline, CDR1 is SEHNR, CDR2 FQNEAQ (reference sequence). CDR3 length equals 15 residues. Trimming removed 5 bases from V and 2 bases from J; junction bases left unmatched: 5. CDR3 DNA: TGTGCCAGCAGCACCGGACAGGGTGGCAATCAGCCCCAGCATTTT. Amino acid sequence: CASSTGQGGNQPQHF.

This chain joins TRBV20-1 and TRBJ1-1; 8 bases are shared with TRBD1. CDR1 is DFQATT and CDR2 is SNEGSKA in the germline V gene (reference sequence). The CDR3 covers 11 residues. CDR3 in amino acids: CGGQGDTEAFF. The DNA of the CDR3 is TGCGGAGGACAGGGCGACACTGAAGCTTTCTTT.

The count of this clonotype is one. This chain's CDR3 is CASSSRAGYEQYF. The CDR3 coding sequence is TGCGCCAGCAGCTCGCGGGCGGGATACGAGCAGTACTTC. This chain connects TRBV5-1 to TRBJ2-7, with a possible D match to TRBD2 (6 bases). V was trimmed by 3 bases and J by 4 bases, leaving 11 bases between them. CDR1 and CDR2 from the germline V gene are SGHRS and YFSETQ. The CDR3 consists of 13 residues.

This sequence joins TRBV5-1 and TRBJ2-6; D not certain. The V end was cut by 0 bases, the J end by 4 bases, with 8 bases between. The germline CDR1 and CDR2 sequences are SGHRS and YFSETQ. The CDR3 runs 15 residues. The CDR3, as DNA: TGCGCCAGCAGCTTGGGTCCGGCAGGGGCCAACGTCCTGACTTTC. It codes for CASSLGPAGANVLTF.

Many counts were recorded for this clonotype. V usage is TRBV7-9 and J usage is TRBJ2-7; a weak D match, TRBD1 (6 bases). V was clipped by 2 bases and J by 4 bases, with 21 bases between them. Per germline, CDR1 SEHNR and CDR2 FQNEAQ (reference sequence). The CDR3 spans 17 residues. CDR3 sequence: CASSLTFAGERGYEQYF. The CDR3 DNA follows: TGTGCCAGCAGCTTAACTTTCGCAGGGGAACGAGGATACGAGCAGTACTTC.

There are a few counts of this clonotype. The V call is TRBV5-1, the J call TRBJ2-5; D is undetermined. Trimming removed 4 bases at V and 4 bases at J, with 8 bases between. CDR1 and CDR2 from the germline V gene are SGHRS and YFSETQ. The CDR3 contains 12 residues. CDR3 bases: TGCGCCAGCAGCCTCCCCTCAGAGACCCAGTACTTC. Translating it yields CASSLPSETQYF.

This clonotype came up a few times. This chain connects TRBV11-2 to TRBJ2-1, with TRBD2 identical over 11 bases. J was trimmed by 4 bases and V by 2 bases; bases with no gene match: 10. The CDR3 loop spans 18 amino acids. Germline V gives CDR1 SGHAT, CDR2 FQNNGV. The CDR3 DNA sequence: TGTGCCAGCAGCTTATGGATACTAGCGGGAGCGTCGTACAATGAGCAGTTCTTC. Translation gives CASSLWILAGASYNEQFF.

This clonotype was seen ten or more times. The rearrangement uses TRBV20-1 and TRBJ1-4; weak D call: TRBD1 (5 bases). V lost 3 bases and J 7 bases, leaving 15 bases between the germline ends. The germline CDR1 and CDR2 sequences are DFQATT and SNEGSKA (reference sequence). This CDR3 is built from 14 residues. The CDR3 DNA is TGCAGTGCTAGTACTGGGGCTTTCTCTGAAAAACTGTTTTTT. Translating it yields CSASTGAFSEKLFF.

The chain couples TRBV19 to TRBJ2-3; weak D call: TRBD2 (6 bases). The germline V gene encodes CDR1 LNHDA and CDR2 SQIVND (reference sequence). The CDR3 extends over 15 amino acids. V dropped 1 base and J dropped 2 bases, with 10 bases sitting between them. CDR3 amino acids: CASSIVGGTTDTQYF. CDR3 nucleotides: TGTGCCAGTAGTATAGTTGGGGGGACCACAGATACGCAGTATTTT.

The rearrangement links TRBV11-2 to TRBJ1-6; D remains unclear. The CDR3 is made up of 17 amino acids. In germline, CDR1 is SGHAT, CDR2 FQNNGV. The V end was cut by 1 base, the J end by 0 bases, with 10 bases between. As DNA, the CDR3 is TGTGCCAGCAGCTTAGGTCTTGCCAGCTCCTATAATTCACCCCTCCACTTT. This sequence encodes CASSLGLASSYNSPLHF.

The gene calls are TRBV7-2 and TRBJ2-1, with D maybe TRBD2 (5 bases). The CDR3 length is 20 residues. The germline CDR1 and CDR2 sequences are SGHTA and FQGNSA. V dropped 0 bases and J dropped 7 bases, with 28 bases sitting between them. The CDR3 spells CASSLAGTTSDIEGWNEQFF. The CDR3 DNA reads TGTGCCAGCAGCTTAGCGGGCACCACCAGCGACATAGAGGGCTGGAATGAGCAGTTCTTC.

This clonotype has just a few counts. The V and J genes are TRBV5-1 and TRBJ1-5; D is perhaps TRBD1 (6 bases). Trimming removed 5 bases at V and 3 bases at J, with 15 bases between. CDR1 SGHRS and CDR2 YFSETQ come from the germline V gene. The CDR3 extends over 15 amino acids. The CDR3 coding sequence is TGCGCCAGCAGTCTACAGGGTGGTGCCAATCAGCCCCAGCATTTT. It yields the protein CASSLQGGANQPQHF.

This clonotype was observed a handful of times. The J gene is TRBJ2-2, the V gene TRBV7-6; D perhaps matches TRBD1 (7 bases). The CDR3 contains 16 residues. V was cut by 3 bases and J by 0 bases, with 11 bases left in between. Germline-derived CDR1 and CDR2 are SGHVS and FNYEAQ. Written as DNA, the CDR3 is TGTGCCAGCAGCTTGGTCAGGGGGGCGAACACCGGGGAGCTGTTTTTT. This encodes CASSLVRGANTGELFF.

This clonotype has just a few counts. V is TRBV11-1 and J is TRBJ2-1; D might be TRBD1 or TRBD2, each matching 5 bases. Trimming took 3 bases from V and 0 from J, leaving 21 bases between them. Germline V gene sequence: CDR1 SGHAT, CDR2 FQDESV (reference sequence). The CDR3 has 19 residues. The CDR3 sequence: CASSLTAWDGKSSYNEQFF. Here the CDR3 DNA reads TGTGCCAGCAGCTTGACCGCCTGGGACGGGAAGAGCTCCTACAATGAGCAGTTCTTC.

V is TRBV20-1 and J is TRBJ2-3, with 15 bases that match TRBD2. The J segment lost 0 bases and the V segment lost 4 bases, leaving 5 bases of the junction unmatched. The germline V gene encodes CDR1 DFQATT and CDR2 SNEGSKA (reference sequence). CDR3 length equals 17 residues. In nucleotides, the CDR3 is TGCAGTGCTAAGGGACTAGCGGGGGGACCTAGCACAGATACGCAGTATTTT. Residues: CSAKGLAGGPSTDTQYF.

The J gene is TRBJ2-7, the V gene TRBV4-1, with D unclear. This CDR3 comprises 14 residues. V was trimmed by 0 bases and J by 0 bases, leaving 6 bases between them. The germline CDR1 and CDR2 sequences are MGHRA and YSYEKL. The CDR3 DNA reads TGCGCCAGCAGCCAAGATCGGAACTCCTACGAGCAGTACTTC. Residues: CASSQDRNSYEQYF.

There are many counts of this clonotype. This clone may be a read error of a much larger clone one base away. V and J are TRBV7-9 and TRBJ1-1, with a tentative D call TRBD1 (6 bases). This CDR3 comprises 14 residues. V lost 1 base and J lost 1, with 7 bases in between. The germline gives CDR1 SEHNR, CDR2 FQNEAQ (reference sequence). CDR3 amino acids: CASSLGQANTEAFF. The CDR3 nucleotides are TGTGCCAGCAGCTTAGGACAGGCGAACACTGAAGCTTTCTTT.

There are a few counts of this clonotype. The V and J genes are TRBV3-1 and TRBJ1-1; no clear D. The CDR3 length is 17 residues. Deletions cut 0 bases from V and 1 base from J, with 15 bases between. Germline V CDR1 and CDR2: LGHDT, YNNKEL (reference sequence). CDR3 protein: CASSQDIGYPKNTEAFF. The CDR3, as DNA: TGTGCCAGCAGCCAAGATATTGGTTATCCCAAGAACACTGAAGCTTTCTTT.

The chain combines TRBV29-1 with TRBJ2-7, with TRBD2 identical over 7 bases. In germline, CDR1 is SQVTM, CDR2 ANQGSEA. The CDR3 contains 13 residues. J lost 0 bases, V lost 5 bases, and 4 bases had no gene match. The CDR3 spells CSVLTSDSYEQYF. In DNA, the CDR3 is TGCAGCGTTCTCACTAGCGACTCCTACGAGCAGTACTTC.